The rows below give T cell receptor beta chains drawn from one sample of a study of cytomegalovirus exposure and HLA in healthy donors. Some clones are missing from TCRdb's copy, which holds only in-frame ones; the method was immunoSEQ multiplex PCR. Among 65,000 to 75,000 clones, 85% to 95% were seen once, and the ten largest hold about 5%. The specimen sequenced was PBMCs. These receptors all stem from a man between 18 and 29 years old in good health and CMV-seropositive. The CDR3 runs from the conserved cysteine through the conserved F or W. Each record gives: clone size, J gene, V gene, D gene, CDR3 protein, CDR3 DNA. D genes are given only for firm matches. Part of the rows lack a size; the others show once, few, many or a class for expanded clones.

size: once; J: TRBJ2-5; V: TRBV28; D: TRBD1; CDR3: CASSPQGARETQYF; DNA: TGTGCTAGCAGTCCTCAGGGGGCGCGGGAGACCCAGTACTTC
size: once; J: TRBJ1-1; V: TRBV30; D: NA; CDR3: CAWSAGRNTEAFF; DNA: TGTGCCTGGAGTGCCGGTCGGAACACTGAAGCTTTCTTT
size: NA; J: TRBJ2-2; V: TRBV28; D: NA; CDR3: CASSFRGPANTGELFF; DNA: TGTGCCAGCAGTTTTCGAGGCCCGGCGAACACCGGGGAGCTGTTTTTT
size: NA; J: TRBJ2-7; V: TRBV6-9; D: TRBD2; CDR3: CASSYSILAGEYYEQYF; DNA: TGTGCCAGCAGTTATTCGATATTAGCGGGAGAATACTACGAGCAGTACTTC
size: once; J: TRBJ1-3; V: TRBV19; D: NA; CDR3: CASMGHGNTIYF; DNA: TGTGCCAGTATGGGACACGGAAACACCATATATTTT
size: NA; J: TRBJ2-7; V: TRBV7-9; D: TRBD2; CDR3: CASSLEGTAGVDEQYF; DNA: TGTGCCAGCAGCTTAGAAGGCACGGCGGGAGTCGACGAGCAGTACTTC
size: NA; J: TRBJ1-2; V: TRBV7-9; D: TRBD1; CDR3: CASSLGTGLTYGYTF; DNA: TGTGCCAGCAGCTTGGGGACAGGGTTAACATATGGCTACACCTTC
size: NA; J: TRBJ2-5; V: TRBV7-3; D: TRBD2; CDR3: CASSLRTGGTSETQYF; DNA: TGTGCCAGCAGCCTCCGGACGGGGGGGACTAGCGAGACCCAGTACTTC
size: NA; J: TRBJ1-3; V: TRBV11-1; D: TRBD1; CDR3: CASRRTGESSGNTIYF; DNA: TGTGCCAGCAGGAGGACAGGTGAAAGCTCTGGAAACACCATATATTTT
size: NA; J: TRBJ2-1; V: TRBV28; D: TRBD1; CDR3: CASTPGGATGYNEQFF; DNA: TGTGCCAGCACACCAGGGGGCGCGACTGGCTACAATGAGCAGTTCTTC
size: NA; J: TRBJ1-4; V: TRBV28; D: NA; CDR3: CAAKTDPNEKLFF; DNA: TGTGCCGCCAAGACAGACCCTAATGAAAAACTGTTTTTT
size: NA; J: TRBJ2-2; V: TRBV18; D: NA; CDR3: CASSPPTQVGNTGELFF; DNA: TGTGCCAGCTCACCACCGACCCAGGTCGGGAACACCGGGGAGCTGTTTTTT
size: NA; J: TRBJ2-2; V: TRBV5-1; D: TRBD2; CDR3: CASSLAGSGGVHTGELFF; DNA: TGCGCCAGCAGCTTGGCCGGATCCGGGGGGGTGCATACCGGGGAGCTGTTTTTT
size: NA; J: TRBJ2-7; V: TRBV6-6; D: NA; CDR3: CAAGRAGAEQYF; DNA: TGTGCCGCCGGGCGGGCGGGCGCCGAGCAGTACTTC
size: NA; J: TRBJ2-3; V: TRBV4-1; D: NA; CDR3: CASSQEAVADTQYF; DNA: TGCGCCAGCAGCCAAGAGGCTGTGGCAGATACGCAGTATTTT
size: NA; J: TRBJ2-7; V: TRBV5-4; D: NA; CDR3: CASSPEGVYYEQYF; DNA: TGTGCCAGCAGCCCGGAGGGAGTCTACTACGAGCAGTACTTC
size: NA; J: TRBJ1-1; V: TRBV2; D: NA; CDR3: CARGGRDTEAFF; DNA: TGTGCCAGGGGGGGTAGGGACACTGAAGCTTTCTTT
size: NA; J: TRBJ1-4; V: TRBV13; D: TRBD1; CDR3: CASSRTGGEKLFF; DNA: TGTGCCAGCAGCCGGACAGGGGGTGAAAAACTGTTTTTT
size: NA; J: TRBJ2-3; V: TRBV9; D: TRBD2; CDR3: CASSDSSGRFTDTQYF; DNA: TGTGCCAGCAGTGATAGTAGCGGGAGATTCACAGATACGCAGTATTTT
size: NA; J: TRBJ2-2; V: TRBV30; D: NA; CDR3: CAWSQSGELFF; DNA: TGTGCCTGGAGTCAATCCGGGGAGCTGTTTTTT
size: once; J: TRBJ2-2; V: TRBV10-2; D: NA; CDR3: CASGGWGTGELFF; DNA: TGCGCCAGCGGGGGGTGGGGCACCGGGGAGCTGTTTTTT
size: NA; J: TRBJ2-3; V: TRBV5-1; D: TRBD2; CDR3: CASSPTTSGSTDTQYF; DNA: TGCGCCAGCAGCCCGACCACTAGCGGAAGCACAGATACGCAGTATTTT
size: NA; J: TRBJ2-5; V: TRBV19; D: NA; CDR3: CASSIRGETQYF; DNA: TGTGCCAGTAGTATTAGGGGGGAGACCCAGTACTTC
size: NA; J: TRBJ1-3; V: TRBV30; D: NA; CDR3: CAWSVGRDTIYF; DNA: TGTGCCTGGAGTGTCGGGAGAGACACCATATATTTT
size: once; J: TRBJ1-5; V: TRBV6-4; D: NA; CDR3: CASSETPGISNQPQHF; DNA: TGTGCCAGCAGTGAAACCCCCGGGATTAGCAATCAGCCCCAGCATTTT
size: NA; J: TRBJ2-7; V: TRBV6-5; D: TRBD1; CDR3: CASSLGTVNYEQYF; DNA: TGTGCCAGCAGTTTAGGGACAGTCAACTACGAGCAGTACTTC
size: NA; J: TRBJ2-3; V: TRBV28; D: NA; CDR3: CASSLVGGTDTQYF; DNA: TGTGCCAGCAGTTTAGTAGGGGGCACAGATACGCAGTATTTT
size: NA; J: TRBJ1-5; V: TRBV19; D: NA; CDR3: CASSSSTAQSAQHF; DNA: TGTGCCAGTAGCTCCTCGACAGCGCAATCAGCCCAGCATTTT
size: NA; J: TRBJ2-7; V: TRBV5-1; D: NA; CDR3: CASSLQSSANYEQYF; DNA: TGCGCCAGCAGCTTGCAGTCTAGCGCTAACTACGAGCAGTACTTC
size: NA; J: TRBJ2-7; V: TRBV6-1; D: NA; CDR3: CASSDYGGVAGYEQYF; DNA: TGTGCCAGCAGTGATTATGGGGGCGTCGCGGGTTACGAGCAGTACTTC
size: NA; J: TRBJ1-2; V: TRBV5-1; D: NA; CDR3: CASSLLSGARSGYTF; DNA: TGCGCCAGCAGCTTGTTATCTGGGGCGCGAAGTGGCTACACCTTC
size: NA; J: TRBJ2-7; V: TRBV28; D: NA; CDR3: CASSLSSYEQYF; DNA: TGTGCCAGCAGTTTGAGCTCCTACGAGCAGTACTTC
size: NA; J: TRBJ2-1; V: TRBV19; D: NA; CDR3: CASSTHQGGDEQFF; DNA: TGTGCCAGTAGTACCCATCAGGGCGGGGATGAGCAGTTCTTC
size: once; J: TRBJ2-7; V: TRBV5-4; D: TRBD2; CDR3: CASSLGTSVLYEQYF; DNA: TGTGCCAGCAGCTTGGGGACTAGCGTCCTCTACGAGCAGTACTTC
size: NA; J: TRBJ1-1; V: TRBV5-1; D: TRBD1; CDR3: CASSPDRVGFNTEAFF; DNA: TGCGCCAGCAGCCCGGACAGGGTCGGATTCAACACTGAAGCTTTCTTT
size: medium-sized; J: TRBJ2-6; V: TRBV19; D: NA; CDR3: CASSIGEGSGANVLTF; DNA: TGTGCCAGTAGTATTGGTGAGGGCTCTGGGGCCAACGTCCTGACTTTC
size: NA; J: TRBJ1-1; V: TRBV7-3; D: TRBD1; CDR3: CASSPRTGGAGNTEAFF; DNA: TGTGCCAGCAGCCCTCGGACAGGGGGCGCGGGAAACACTGAAGCTTTCTTT
size: NA; J: TRBJ2-6; V: TRBV7-7; D: TRBD2; CDR3: CASTNREEVLAGPSGANVLTF; DNA: TGTGCTAGCACCAACAGGGAGGAGGTTCTAGCGGGACCCTCTGGGGCCAACGTCCTGACTTTC
size: NA; J: TRBJ2-1; V: TRBV2; D: TRBD2; CDR3: CASSPGLAGDNEQFF; DNA: TGTGCCAGCAGTCCGGGACTAGCGGGGGACAATGAGCAGTTCTTC